The sequence of this T cell receptor beta chain was determined in a study of PD-L1 blockade in urothelial cancer. At the level of the study: Atezolizumab, begun by patients in about 2014, was given at 1,200 mg intravenously every 3 weeks. Previous chemotherapy exposure amounted to 0 to 3 regimens for patients. Analyzed time points were 3 weeks (second dose) and 6 weeks after therapy began.

Only in-frame clones appear in the TCRdb table, and some are missing; sequencing was by immunoSEQ multiplex PCR. This sample carries approximately 26,000 clones, roughly 90% of them seen once, and the ten largest clones take approximately 30%. CDR1 is SGHRS, CDR2 YFSETQ, per germline. The V end lost 0 bases, the J end lost 6 bases, and 4 bases lay between the germline ends. CDR3 size: 12 residues. The receptor comes from a man aged 55 to 70 with urothelial cancer. V gene TRBV5-1 combines with J gene TRBJ2-1; D gene uncertain. This sample comprised PBMCs, obtained around atezolizumab (anti-PD-L1) treatment. The CDR3 DNA sequence: TGCGCCAGCAGCTTGGTAATCAATGAGCAGTTCTTC. Amino acids: CASSLVINEQFF.